The clone carrying this T cell receptor beta chain has a single count. The J segment lost 1 base and the V segment lost 10 bases, leaving 3 bases of the junction unmatched. The CDR3 consists of 14 residues. From germline, CDR1 is KGHDR and CDR2 SFDVKD. Per the original data handling: Reference gene primer amplification gave estimated nucleated cell counts. TCRdb keeps only in-frame clones here, not all; method: immunoSEQ multiplex PCR. V and J calls and clone size are copied from that table; D and trimming were computed from the DNA. The table has 250,000 or so clones, approximately 84% seen once; the top ten hold 3.5% to 4.5%. This record comes from a study of blood T cell repertoires in COVID-19. At the level of the study: Samples representing acute and convalescent COVID-19 were sourced from the United States, Italy and Spain. T cells, B-cell-depleted T cells, or PBMCs supplied cDNA or gDNA.

This clonotype was sampled from a man aged 50-60 years with acute or convalescent COVID-19. The chain joins TRBV24-1 to TRBJ2-3; 11 nucleotides line up with TRBD1. Sequencing was done on a sample of peripheral blood. CDR3 nucleotide sequence: TGTGCCACTGCGGGACAGGGGGGCACAGATACGCAGTATTTT. This codes for CATAGQGGTDTQYF.